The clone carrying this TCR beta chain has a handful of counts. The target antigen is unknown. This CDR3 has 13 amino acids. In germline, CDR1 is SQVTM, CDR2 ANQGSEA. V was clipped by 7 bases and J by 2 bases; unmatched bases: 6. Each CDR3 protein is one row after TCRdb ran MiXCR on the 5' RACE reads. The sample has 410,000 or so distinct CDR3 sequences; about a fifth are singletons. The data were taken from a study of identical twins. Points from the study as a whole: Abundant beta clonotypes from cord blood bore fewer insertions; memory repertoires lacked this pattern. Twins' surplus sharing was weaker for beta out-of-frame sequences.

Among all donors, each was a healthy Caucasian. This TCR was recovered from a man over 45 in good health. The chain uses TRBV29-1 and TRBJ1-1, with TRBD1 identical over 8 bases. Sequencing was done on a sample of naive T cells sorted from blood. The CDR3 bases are TGCAGCGGGGGGACAGGATCTAACACTGAAGCTTTCTTT. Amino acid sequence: CSGGTGSNTEAFF.